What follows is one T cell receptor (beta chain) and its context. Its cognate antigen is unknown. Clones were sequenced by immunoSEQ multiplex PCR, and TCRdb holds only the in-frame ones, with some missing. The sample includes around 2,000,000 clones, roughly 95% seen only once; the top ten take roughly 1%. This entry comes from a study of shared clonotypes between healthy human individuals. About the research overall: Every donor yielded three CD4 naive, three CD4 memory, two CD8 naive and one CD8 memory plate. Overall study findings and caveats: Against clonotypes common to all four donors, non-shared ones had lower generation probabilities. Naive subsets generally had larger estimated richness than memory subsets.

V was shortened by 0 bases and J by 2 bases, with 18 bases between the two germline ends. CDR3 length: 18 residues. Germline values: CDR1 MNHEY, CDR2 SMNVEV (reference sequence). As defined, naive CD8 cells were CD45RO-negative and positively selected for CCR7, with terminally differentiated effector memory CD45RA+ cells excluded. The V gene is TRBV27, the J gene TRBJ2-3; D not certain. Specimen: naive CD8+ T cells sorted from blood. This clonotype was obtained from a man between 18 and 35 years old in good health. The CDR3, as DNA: TGTGCCAGCAGTTTATCAACCCCCGTCCCGGAGCTCACAGATACGCAGTATTTT. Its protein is CASSLSTPVPELTDTQYF.